A single T cell receptor (beta chain) is shown here with its context. These data come from a study of OX40 agonist ivuxolimab in advanced cancers. The repertoire was sequenced with immunoSEQ multiplex PCR; TCRdb's copy has only in-frame clones and lacks some. This repertoire shows some 84,000 clones, roughly nine tenths found once; its top ten account for under 0.25%. From germline, CDR1 is LNHNV and CDR2 YYDKDF (reference sequence). This CDR3 spans 14 amino acids. Trimming took off 0 bases at V and 7 bases at J, with 10 bases between the two ends. The sequencing here drew on CD4+ or CD8+ T cells sorted from blood, taken in a trial of the OX40 agonist ivuxolimab. This TCR was recovered from an adult with an advanced solid tumor such as melanoma, head and neck, liver or kidney cancer. The chain carries TRBV15 and TRBJ2-1; a possible D gene is TRBD1 (5 bases). CDR3 amino acids: CATSRDRQRNEQFF. The CDR3 coding sequence is TGTGCCACCAGCAGAGATCGACAGCGTAATGAGCAGTTCTTC.